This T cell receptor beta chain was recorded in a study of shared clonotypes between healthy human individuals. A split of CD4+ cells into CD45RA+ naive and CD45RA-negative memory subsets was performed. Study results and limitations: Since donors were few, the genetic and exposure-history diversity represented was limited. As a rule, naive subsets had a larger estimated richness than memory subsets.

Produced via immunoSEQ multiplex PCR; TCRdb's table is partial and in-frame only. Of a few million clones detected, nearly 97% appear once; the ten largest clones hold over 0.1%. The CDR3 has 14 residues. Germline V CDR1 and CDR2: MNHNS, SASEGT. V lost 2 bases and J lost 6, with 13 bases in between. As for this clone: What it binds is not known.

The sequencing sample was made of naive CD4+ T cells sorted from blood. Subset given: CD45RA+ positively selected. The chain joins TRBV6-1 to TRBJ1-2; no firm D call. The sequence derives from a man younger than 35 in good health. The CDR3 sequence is CASSEFIKADGYTF. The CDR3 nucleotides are TGTGCCAGCAGTGAATTTATAAAGGCAGATGGCTACACCTTC.